Listed here are 7 T cell receptor beta chains from one sample, sequenced in a study of human T cells and chemical hapten exposure. TCRdb independently ran MiXCR on the RACE reads; one entry per CDR3 protein. Of tens of thousands of distinct CDR3 sequences in the sample, around 6.6% were seen once. This sample's time point: pre-sensitization, week 0. The treatment was: therapeutic diphenylcyclopropenone sensitization with weekly scalp DPC. Sequencing used whole blood, obtained in connection with sensitization to the hapten diphenylcyclopropenone (DPC). All receptors come from a woman in her 30s with alopecia areata. Some clones in this sample may be carry-over from other donors' samples.

This clonotype was counted many times. The rearrangement uses TRBV14 and TRBJ1-1; D uncertain. This CDR3 spans 14 amino acids. The germline V gene encodes CDR1 SGHDN and CDR2 FVKESK. V was clipped by 4 bases and J by 5 bases, with 14 bases between them. The CDR3 coding sequence is TGTGCCAGCAGCCGAAGTAATCCGGGGACTGAAGCTTTCTTT. This translates into CASSRSNPGTEAFF.

This chain joins TRBV18 and TRBJ1-3; 7 bases line up with TRBD1. The CDR3 loop spans 14 amino acids. Germline V gene data show CDR1 as KGHSH and CDR2 as LQKENI. V trimming: 8 bases; J trimming: 0 bases; junction bases outside the gene matches: 4. CDR3 sequence (DNA): TGTGCCAGCACCCGGGACAGCTCTGGAAACACCATATATTTT. It yields the protein CASTRDSSGNTIYF.

Details on this clonotype: A much larger clone lies one base from this, so it may be a read error. Given the absence of the conserved phenylalanine or tryptophan at the CDR3 end, a read error is likely. The chain couples TRBV5-1 to TRBJ1-1; a weak D match, TRBD1 (6 bases). The CDR3 has 13 amino acids. Per germline, CDR1 SGHRS and CDR2 YFSETQ. The V end was cut by 1 base, the J end by 5 bases, with 9 bases between. The CDR3 sequence is CASSLIRGTEAFL. The CDR3 region has the DNA TGCGCCAGCAGCTTGATTAGGGGGACTGAAGCTTTCCTT.

This clonotype has only a few counts. The chain couples TRBV5-6 to TRBJ1-2; the D gene is possibly TRBD1 (5 bases). From germline, CDR1 is SGHDT and CDR2 YYEEEE. The ends were cut back, 0 bases at V and 4 bases at J, with 10 bases in the middle. The CDR3 spans 14 residues. CDR3 nucleotide sequence: TGTGCCAGCAGCTTGGACCAGGGAACCTATGGCTACACCTTC. Translating gives CASSLDQGTYGYTF.

This sequence joins TRBV7-2 and TRBJ2-2; TRBD2 matches at 7 bases. CDR1 SGHTA and CDR2 FQGNSA come from the germline V gene. The V segment lost 1 base and the J segment 8 bases; nucleotides outside the gene matches: 13. This CDR3 has 17 amino acids. CDR3 nucleotides: TGTGCCAGCAGCTTAGGAGGCGGGGGAGTAATAGAAGGGGAGCTGTTTTTT. Translation gives CASSLGGGGVIEGELFF.

The chain combines TRBV7-2 with TRBJ2-5; D ambiguous. Germline V CDR1 and CDR2: SGHTA, FQGNSA. The CDR3 is 17 residues long. Trimming removed 0 bases at V and 0 bases at J, with 14 bases between. DNA of the CDR3: TGTGCCAGCAGCTTAGCCATCAGACCAGCTAACCAAGAGACCCAGTACTTC. Encoded protein: CASSLAIRPANQETQYF. Full variable domain (remainder filled in from reference TRBV7-2 and TRBJ2-5): GAGVSQSPSNKVTEKGKDVELRCDPISGHTALYWYRQSLGQGLEFLIYFQGNSAPDKSGLPSDRFSAERTGGSVSTLTIQRTQQEDSAVYLCASSLAIRPANQETQYFGPGTRLLVL.

This clonotype occurred many times. The chain recombines TRBV10-3 with TRBJ2-3; 10 nucleotides align to TRBD1. This CDR3 has 14 amino acids. Germline-derived CDR1 and CDR2 are ENHRY and SYGVKD. Germline trimming cut 6 bases from V and 4 bases from J; bases unmatched to any gene: 4. CDR3 bases: TGTGCCATCAGGGAGACAGGGGGCCCAGATACGCAGTATTTT. Its protein is CAIRETGGPDTQYF.